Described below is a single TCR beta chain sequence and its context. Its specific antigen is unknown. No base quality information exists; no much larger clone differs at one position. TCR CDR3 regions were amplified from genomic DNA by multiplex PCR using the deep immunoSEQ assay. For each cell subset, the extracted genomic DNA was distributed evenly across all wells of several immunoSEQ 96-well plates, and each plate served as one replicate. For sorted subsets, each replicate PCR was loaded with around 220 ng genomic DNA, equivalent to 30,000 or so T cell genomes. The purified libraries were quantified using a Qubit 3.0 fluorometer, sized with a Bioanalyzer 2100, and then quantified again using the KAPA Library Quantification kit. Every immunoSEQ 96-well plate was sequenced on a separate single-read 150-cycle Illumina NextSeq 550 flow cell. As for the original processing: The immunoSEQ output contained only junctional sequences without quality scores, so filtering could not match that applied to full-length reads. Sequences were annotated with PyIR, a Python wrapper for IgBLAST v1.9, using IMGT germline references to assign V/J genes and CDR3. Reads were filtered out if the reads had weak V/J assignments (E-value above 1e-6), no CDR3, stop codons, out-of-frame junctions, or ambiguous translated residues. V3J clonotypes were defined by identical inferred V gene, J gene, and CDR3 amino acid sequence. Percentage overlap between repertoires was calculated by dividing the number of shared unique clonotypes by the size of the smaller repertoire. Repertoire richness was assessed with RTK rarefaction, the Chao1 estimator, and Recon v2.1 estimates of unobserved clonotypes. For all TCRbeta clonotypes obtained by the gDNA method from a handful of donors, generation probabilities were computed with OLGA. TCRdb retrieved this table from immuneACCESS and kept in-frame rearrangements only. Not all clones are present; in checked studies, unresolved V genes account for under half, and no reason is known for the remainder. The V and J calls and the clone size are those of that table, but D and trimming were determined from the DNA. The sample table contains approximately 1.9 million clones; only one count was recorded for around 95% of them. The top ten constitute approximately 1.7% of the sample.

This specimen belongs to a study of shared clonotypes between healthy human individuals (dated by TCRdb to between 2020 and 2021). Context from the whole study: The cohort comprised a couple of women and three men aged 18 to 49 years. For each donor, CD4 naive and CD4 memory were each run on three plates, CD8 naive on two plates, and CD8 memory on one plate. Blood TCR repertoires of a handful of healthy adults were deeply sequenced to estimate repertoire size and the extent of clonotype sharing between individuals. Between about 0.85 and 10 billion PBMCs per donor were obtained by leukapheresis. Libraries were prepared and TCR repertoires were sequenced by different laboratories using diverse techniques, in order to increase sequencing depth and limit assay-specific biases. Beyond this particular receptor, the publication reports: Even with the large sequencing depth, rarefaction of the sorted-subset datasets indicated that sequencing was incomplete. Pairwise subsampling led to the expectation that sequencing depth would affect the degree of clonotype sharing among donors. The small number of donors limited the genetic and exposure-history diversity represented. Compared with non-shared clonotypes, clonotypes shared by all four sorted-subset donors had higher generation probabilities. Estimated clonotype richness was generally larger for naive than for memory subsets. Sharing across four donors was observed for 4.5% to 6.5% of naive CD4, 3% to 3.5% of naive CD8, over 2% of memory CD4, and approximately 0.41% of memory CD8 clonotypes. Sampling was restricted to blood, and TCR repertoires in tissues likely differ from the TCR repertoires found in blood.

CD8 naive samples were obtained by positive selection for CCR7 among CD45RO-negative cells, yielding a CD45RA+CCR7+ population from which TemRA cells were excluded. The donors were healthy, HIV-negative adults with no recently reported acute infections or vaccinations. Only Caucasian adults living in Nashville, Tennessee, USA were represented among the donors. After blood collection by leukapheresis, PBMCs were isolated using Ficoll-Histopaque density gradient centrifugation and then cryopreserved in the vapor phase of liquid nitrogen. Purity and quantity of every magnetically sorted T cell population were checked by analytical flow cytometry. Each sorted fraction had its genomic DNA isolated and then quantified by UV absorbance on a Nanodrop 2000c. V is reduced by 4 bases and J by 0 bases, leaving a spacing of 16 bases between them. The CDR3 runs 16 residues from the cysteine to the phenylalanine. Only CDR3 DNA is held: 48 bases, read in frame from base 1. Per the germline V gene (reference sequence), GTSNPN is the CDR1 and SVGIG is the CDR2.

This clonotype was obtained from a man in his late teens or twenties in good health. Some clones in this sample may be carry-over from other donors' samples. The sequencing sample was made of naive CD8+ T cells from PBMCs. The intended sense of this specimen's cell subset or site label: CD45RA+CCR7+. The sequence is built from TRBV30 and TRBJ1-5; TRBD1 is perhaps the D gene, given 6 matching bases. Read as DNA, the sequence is TGTGCCTGGAAGGGAGGGACACTCTATAGCAATCAGCCCCAGCATTTT. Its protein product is CAWKGGTLYSNQPQHF.